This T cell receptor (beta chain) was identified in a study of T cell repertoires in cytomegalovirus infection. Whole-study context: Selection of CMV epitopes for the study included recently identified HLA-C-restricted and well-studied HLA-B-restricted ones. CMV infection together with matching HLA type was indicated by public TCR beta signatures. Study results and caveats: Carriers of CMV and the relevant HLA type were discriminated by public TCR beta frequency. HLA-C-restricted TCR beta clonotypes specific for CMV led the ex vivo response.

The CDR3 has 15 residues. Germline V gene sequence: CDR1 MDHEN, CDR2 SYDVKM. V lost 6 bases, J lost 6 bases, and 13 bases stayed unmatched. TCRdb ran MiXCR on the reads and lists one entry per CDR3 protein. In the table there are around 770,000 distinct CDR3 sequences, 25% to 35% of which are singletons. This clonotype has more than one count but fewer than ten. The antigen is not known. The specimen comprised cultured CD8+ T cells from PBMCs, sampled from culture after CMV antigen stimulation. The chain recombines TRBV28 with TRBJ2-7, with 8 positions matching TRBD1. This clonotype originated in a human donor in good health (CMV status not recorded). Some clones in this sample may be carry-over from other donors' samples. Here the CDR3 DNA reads TGTGCCAGCAGACCTACGACAGGGGATCGGGGCGAGCAGTACGTC. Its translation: CASRPTTGDRGEQYV.